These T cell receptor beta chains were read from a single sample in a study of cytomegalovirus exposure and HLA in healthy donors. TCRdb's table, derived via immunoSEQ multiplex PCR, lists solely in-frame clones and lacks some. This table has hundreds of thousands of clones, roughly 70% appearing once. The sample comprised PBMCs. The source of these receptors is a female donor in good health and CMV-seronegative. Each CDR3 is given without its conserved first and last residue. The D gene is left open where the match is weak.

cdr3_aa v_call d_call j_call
ASSLGEGGNYT TRBV5-1 NA TRBJ1-2
ASSLNPLAGDEQY TRBV27 TRBD2 NA
AIGGGQGAGGELF TRBV10-3 TRBD1 TRBJ2-2
ASSLVGSSDTQY TRBV7-9 NA TRBJ2-3
ASSEARGQPQH TRBV6-5 NA TRBJ1-5
AWRPIRSYVGQAFYEQY TRBV30 TRBD1 NA
ASSPRENTGELF TRBV5-1 NA TRBJ2-2
ASSPRGAEHYEQY TRBV5-6 NA TRBJ2-7
ASSQGGEQY TRBV27 NA TRBJ2-7
ASRPGLAVSYEQY TRBV7-8 TRBD2 TRBJ2-7
ASRRRGSTDTQY TRBV6-5 TRBD2 TRBJ2-3
ASRLQGQGYNEQF TRBV6-6 TRBD1 TRBJ2-1
ASSYGGQPQH TRBV6-6 NA TRBJ1-5
ASSLGGLAGEMAGNEQF TRBV7-2 TRBD2 TRBJ2-1
ASSQGQVSYNEQF TRBV4-2 NA TRBJ2-1
ASSLGSGVGYEQY TRBV11-2 NA TRBJ2-7